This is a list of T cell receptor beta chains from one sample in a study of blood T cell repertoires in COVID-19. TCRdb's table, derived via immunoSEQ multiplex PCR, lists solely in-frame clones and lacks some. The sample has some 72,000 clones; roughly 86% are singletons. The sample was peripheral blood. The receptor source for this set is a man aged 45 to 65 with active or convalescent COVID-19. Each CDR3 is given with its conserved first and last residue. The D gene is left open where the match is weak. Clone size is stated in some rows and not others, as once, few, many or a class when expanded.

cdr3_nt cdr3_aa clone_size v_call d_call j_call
TGCGCCAGCACCCTGACAGGGAGGGAGACCCAGTACTTC CASTLTGRETQYF . TRBV5-1 . TRBJ2-5
TGTGCCAGTAGTCCCCGGACAGGGAACGATGAAAAACTGTTTTTT CASSPRTGNDEKLFF . TRBV19 TRBD1 TRBJ1-4
TGTGCCAGCAGCCCTCGACAGGTCCAAGAGACCCAGTACTTC CASSPRQVQETQYF . TRBV7-2 . TRBJ2-5
TGTGCCAGTATTTTGACTGGCACAGATACGCAGTATTTT CASILTGTDTQYF . TRBV19 . TRBJ2-3
TGTGCCAGCTGGAGGATGGAATATGGCTACACCTTC CASWRMEYGYTF . TRBV2 . TRBJ1-2
TGTGCCAGCAGCGAGACAGGGGATGGCTACACCTTC CASSETGDGYTF . TRBV7-9 TRBD1 TRBJ1-2
TGTGCCAGCAGCCCCACCGGGCAGGGGAATCAGCCCCAGCATTTT CASSPTGQGNQPQHF . TRBV16 . TRBJ1-5
TGTGCCACCAGCGGGACTAGCGGCGACAATGAGCAGTTCTTC CATSGTSGDNEQFF . TRBV24-1 TRBD2 TRBJ2-1
TGTGCCAGCAGTCCAATGGGGCCCGGGGCCAACGTCCTGACTTTC CASSPMGPGANVLTF . TRBV28 . TRBJ2-6
TGTGCCAGCAGTTTCCAGGACAGACGCGAAGCTTTCTTT CASSFQDRREAFF . TRBV28 . TRBJ1-1
TGTGCCAGCAGCTTAGCAGGCGGGGCGAGGGTCAATGAGCAGTTCTTC CASSLAGGARVNEQFF . TRBV7-2 . TRBJ2-1
TGTGCCAGCAGTCCAATCGACAGGGATGGCACAGATACGCAGTATTTT CASSPIDRDGTDTQYF . TRBV27 TRBD1 TRBJ2-3
TGTGCCAGTAGTATAGGCGGAGATACGCAGTATTTT CASSIGGDTQYF . TRBV19 . TRBJ2-3
TGCAGTGCCAGTCAGGGGATAAGCACAGATACGCAGTATTTT CSASQGISTDTQYF . TRBV20-1 . TRBJ2-3
TGTGCCAGCGGTTACCCGGGGAATGATGAAAAACTGTTTTTT CASGYPGNDEKLFF . TRBV28 . TRBJ1-4
TGCAGTGCCAGGGACTACAATGAGCAGTTCTTC CSARDYNEQFF few TRBV20-1 . TRBJ2-1
TGTGCTAGTGCTCCCTCAGCGGGTACATCTCAAGAGACCCAGTACTTC CASAPSAGTSQETQYF once TRBV12-5 . TRBJ2-5
TGTGCCATCAGCTCGACAGGGGATGAGCAGTTCTTC CAISSTGDEQFF few TRBV10-3 TRBD1 TRBJ2-1
TGCGCCAGCAGCCAAGGGCCGGGACTAGCGTACACCGGGGAGCTGTTTTTT CASSQGPGLAYTGELFF . TRBV4-1 TRBD2 TRBJ2-2
TGCGCCAGCAGCTCTAGCGGGGTCTCCTACAATGAGCAGTTCTTC CASSSSGVSYNEQFF . TRBV5-1 TRBD2 TRBJ2-1
TGTGCCAGCAGTGGCCGGGACAGGGAGCCCACAGATACGCAGTATTTT CASSGRDREPTDTQYF . TRBV6-7 TRBD1 TRBJ2-3
TGCGCCAGCAGAACAGGGGGTAACTATGGCTACACCTTC CASRTGGNYGYTF few TRBV10-2 TRBD1 TRBJ1-2
TGCGCCAGCAGCCAAGATGGCCAGGGAATTGGGTATGGCAATCAGCCCCAGCATTTT CASSQDGQGIGYGNQPQHF . TRBV4-1 . TRBJ1-5
TGTGCCAGCAGCAGGCGAGGGAAAGGGGGAATATCTGGGGCCAACGTCCTGACTTTC CASSRRGKGGISGANVLTF . TRBV21-1 . TRBJ2-6
TGTGCCAGTAGTCTTTCGTCTTACAATGAGCAGTTCTTC CASSLSSYNEQFF . TRBV19 . TRBJ2-1
TGTGCCAGCAGCCAAGATTCCAGGGAAGGCTACACCTTC CASSQDSREGYTF . TRBV3-1/TRBV3-2 . TRBJ1-2
TGTGCTCCCACAGCAGACAGGACAGATACGCAGTATTTT CAPTADRTDTQYF . TRBV6-5 . TRBJ2-3
TGTGCCAGCAGCTTATACGGGGGGGCCGGATTAGCAGATACGCAGTATTTT CASSLYGGAGLADTQYF . TRBV7-6 TRBD2 TRBJ2-3
TGTGCCACCACGATAACCGAGTACGAGCAGTACTTC CATTITEYEQYF once TRBV2 . TRBJ2-7
TGCGCCAGCAGCTTGGTAGGACAGGGCTACGAGCAGTACTTC CASSLVGQGYEQYF . TRBV5-1 TRBD1 TRBJ2-7
TGTGCCAGCAGCGCTTCAGCGGTAGCTGGTTCCAATGAGCAGTTCTTC CASSASAVAGSNEQFF . TRBV7-8 . TRBJ2-1
TGTGCCAGCAGCACCGGACAGTCTCTTAAATCGGGGGAGCTGTTTTTT CASSTGQSLKSGELFF . TRBV7-2 . TRBJ2-2
TGTGCCACCAGCTCGAGGACTAGCGGGGTGGCAGATACGCAGTATTTT CATSSRTSGVADTQYF . TRBV15 TRBD2 TRBJ2-3
TGTGCCAGCAGTTACAGGGGCGCTTCTAATGAAAAACTGTTTTTT CASSYRGASNEKLFF . TRBV28 TRBD1 TRBJ1-4
TGTGCCAGTACCAGCAACAGGGTGAGGGCCAAAAACATTCAGTACTTC CASTSNRVRAKNIQYF . TRBV19 . TRBJ2-4
TGTGCCAGCAGCCAGGGACAGGGGTGGAATCAGCCCCAGCATTTT CASSQGQGWNQPQHF . TRBV4-2 TRBD1 TRBJ1-5
TGTGCCAGCAGCTTAGCTGTACATCAAGAGACCCAGTACTTC CASSLAVHQETQYF . TRBV11-2 . TRBJ2-5
TGTGCCAGCAGCTTAGTGAGTAATCAGCCCCAGCATTTT CASSLVSNQPQHF . TRBV7-6 . TRBJ1-5
TGCGCCAGCAGCTTGGGGCCTCAGGGGGCGGGTCAGCCCCAGCATTTT CASSLGPQGAGQPQHF . TRBV5-1 TRBD1 TRBJ1-5
TGTGCCACCGCGGGGTTTGGGACGGATACGCAGTATTTT CATAGFGTDTQYF . TRBV19 . TRBJ2-3
TGTGCCAGCAGCTTAGATATCCCTTCCTACGAGCAGTACTTC CASSLDIPSYEQYF . TRBV11-2 . TRBJ2-7
TGTGCCAGTACCCCCACAGGGGGGAATCAGCCCCAGCATTTT CASTPTGGNQPQHF . TRBV19 TRBD1 TRBJ1-5